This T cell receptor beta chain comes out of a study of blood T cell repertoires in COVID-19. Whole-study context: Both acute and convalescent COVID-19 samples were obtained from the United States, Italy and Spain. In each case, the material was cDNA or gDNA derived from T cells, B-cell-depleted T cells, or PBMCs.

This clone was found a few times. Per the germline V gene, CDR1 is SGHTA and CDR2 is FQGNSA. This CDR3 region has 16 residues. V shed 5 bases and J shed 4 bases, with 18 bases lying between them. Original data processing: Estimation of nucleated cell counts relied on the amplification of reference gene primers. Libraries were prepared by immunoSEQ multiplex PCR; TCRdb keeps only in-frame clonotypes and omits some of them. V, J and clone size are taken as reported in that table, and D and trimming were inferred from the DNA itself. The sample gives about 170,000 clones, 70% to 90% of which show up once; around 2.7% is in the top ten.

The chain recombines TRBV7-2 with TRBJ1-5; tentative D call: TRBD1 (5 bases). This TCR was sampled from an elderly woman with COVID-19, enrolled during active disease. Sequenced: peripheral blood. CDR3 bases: TGTGCCAGCAGCCCCTGGGCCCAGGGTAGTAATCAGCCCCAGCATTTT. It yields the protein CASSPWAQGSNQPQHF.